This T cell receptor (beta chain) appears in the sequencing data of a study of blood T cell repertoires in COVID-19 (dated by TCRdb to the early 2020s). Context from the whole study: Collaborator samples came from the United States, Italy and Spain and covered acute and convalescent phases of COVID-19. The sample metadata nearly always contained a de-identified subject ID, COVID-19 status, age in years and sex. Samples came from the ongoing ImmuneRACE study (first 160 participants) plus 1,254 subjects from 6 global collaborators. The repertoires were made available in a free public database intended to serve as a resource for research on the immune response to SARS-CoV-2. The material from the prospective study consisted of cDNA or gDNA derived from T cells, B-cell-depleted T cells, or PBMCs. Subjects who had been exposed to COVID-19, were actively infected with it, or had recovered from it provided the deeply sampled blood TCRbeta repertoires that made up the dataset. HLA class I and class II types, where available, came from metadata supplied by the sample provider rather than from assay-based typing. The paper as a whole reports these results and caveats: How much clinical and demographic metadata was included differed by source and by participant, and the metadata was provided uncurated.

Whole blood was collected in K2EDTA tubes by collaborating institutions according to the institutions' own protocols. For TCRbeta analysis, collaborators shipped samples in one of three forms: frozen whole blood, isolated PBMCs, or DNA extracted from either of those sample types. TCRbeta CDR3 regions were amplified from genomic DNA using the immunoSEQ Assay, a bias-controlled multiplex PCR. In the source study's methods: The number of nucleated cells in each sample was estimated by amplification of reference gene primers within the assay. Sequence reads were collapsed and filtered to measure the absolute abundance of every unique TCRbeta CDR3 rearrangement. Productive Simpson clonality was computed per sample as the square root of Simpson's diversity index over productive rearrangements. The clones in this table, taken by TCRdb from immuneACCESS, are in-frame only. Not every clone is retained; where verified, under half of the shortfall comes from an unresolved V gene, and the cause of the rest is unknown. D and trimming come from the DNA, and the V and J calls and clone size come from that table. The sample table records 52,000 or so clones; under 90% of these occur just once. The ten largest clones capture around 27% of the sample.

As for this clone: Its antigen is currently not known. Qualities for individual bases were not recorded, and no much larger clone is one base off.

For CDR1 and CDR2, the germline V gene (reference sequence) lists SEHNR and FQNEAQ. The CDR3 has 16 amino acids, counting the end cysteine and phenylalanine. Only the CDR3 DNA stays, 48 bases, in frame from base 1. V is trimmed back by 8 bases and J by 3 bases, and the junction contains 14 bases that no gene match accounts for. The sequence was collected from a human donor in a cohort sampled during active COVID-19. The rearrangement joined TRBV7-9 to TRBJ2-5, with TRBD2 matching 8 junction bases. Sequencing used peripheral blood. The CDR3 region reads CASRAGRRGEKETQYF. The bases are TGTGCCAGCCGAGCGGGACGGCGGGGGGAAAAAGAGACCCAGTACTTC. The reference TRBV7-9 and TRBJ2-5 proteins fill in what lies around the CDR3, so the full variable domain reads DTGVSQNPRHKITKRGQNVTFRCDPISEHNRLYWYRQTLGQGPEFLTYFQNEAQLEKSRLLSDRFSAERPKGSFSTLEIQRTEQGDSAMYLCASRAGRRGEKETQYFGPGTRLLVL.